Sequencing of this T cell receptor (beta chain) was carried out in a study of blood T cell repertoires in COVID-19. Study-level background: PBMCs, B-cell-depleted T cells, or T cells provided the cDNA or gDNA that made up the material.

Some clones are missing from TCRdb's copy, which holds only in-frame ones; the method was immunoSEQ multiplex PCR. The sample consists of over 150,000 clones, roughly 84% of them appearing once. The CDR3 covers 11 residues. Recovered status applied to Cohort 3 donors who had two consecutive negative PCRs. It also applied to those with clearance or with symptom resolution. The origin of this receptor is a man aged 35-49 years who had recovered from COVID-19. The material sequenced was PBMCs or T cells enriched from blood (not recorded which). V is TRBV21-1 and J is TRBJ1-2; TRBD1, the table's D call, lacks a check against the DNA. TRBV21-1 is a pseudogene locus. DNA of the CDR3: TGTGCCAGCAGCGGGGGGACAGGCGAGGCCTTC. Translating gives CASSGGTGEAF.